These 23 T cell receptor beta chains were all obtained from the same sample, sequenced in a study of T-cell memory formation after mild COVID-19. TCRdb redid the calling of the 5' RACE reads with MiXCR, one entry per CDR3 protein. The data hold 550,000 to 700,000 distinct CDR3 sequences, with approximately 19% observed a single time. The specimen sequenced was PBMCs or a T cell subset sorted from them (not recorded which). These receptors were obtained from an adult woman who had mild COVID-19 (a few samples of this study predate the infection). Cell type and time point are not known.

The V call is TRBV15, the J call TRBJ2-5, with TRBD1 identical over 7 bases. This CDR3 contains 17 residues. CDR1 is LNHNV and CDR2 is YYDKDF in the germline V gene (reference sequence). The V and J ends lost 3 bases and 1 base, in that order; junction bases with no gene match: 11. CDR3 nucleotide sequence: TGTGCCACCAGCAGGAAGCTAACCGGGACAGCCCAAGAGACCCAGTACTTC. It specifies CATSRKLTGTAQETQYF.

The chain recombines TRBV12-3 or TRBV12-4 with TRBJ2-1, with 11 nucleotides matching TRBD1. Trimming removed 3 bases from V and 10 bases from J; junction bases left unmatched: 5. This CDR3 spans 14 amino acids. CDR3 bases: TGTGCCAGCAGTTTCCGGGACAGGGGGAACGAGCAGTTCTTC. It codes for CASSFRDRGNEQFF.

This clonotype has just a few counts. The chain has TRBV4-1 and TRBJ1-1; D might be TRBD1 (5 bases). The germline V gene encodes CDR1 MGHRA and CDR2 YSYEKL. V lost 1 base, J lost 4 bases, and 10 bases lay in between. CDR3 length equals 14 residues. The CDR3 sequence: CASSQAGFRTEAFF. The CDR3 DNA reads as TGCGCCAGCAGCCAAGCAGGGTTCCGCACTGAAGCTTTCTTT.

This clonotype has just a few counts. The chain has TRBV27 and TRBJ2-7; no reliable D call. The ends were cut back, 5 bases at V and 7 bases at J, with 12 bases in the middle. CDR1 and CDR2 (germline): MNHEY, SMNVEV (reference sequence). The CDR3 loop spans 12 amino acids. The DNA for the CDR3 is TGTGCCAGCAGTACCCTGGCCGGGGAGCAGTACTTC. Residues: CASSTLAGEQYF.

This chain connects TRBV4-3 to TRBJ2-5; D is possibly TRBD2 (6 bases). The germline CDR1 and CDR2 sequences are LGHNA and YSLEER. Trimming cost V 3 bases and J 5 bases, with 13 bases left between them. This CDR3 has 14 amino acids. CDR3 region: CASSHSQAGETQYF. CDR3 in DNA: TGCGCCAGCAGCCACTCCCAGGCGGGGGAGACCCAGTACTTC.

This clonotype was recorded a few times. CDR3: CSVVGAGGYNEQFF. The CDR3 DNA sequence: TGCAGCGTCGTTGGGGCAGGTGGATACAATGAGCAGTTCTTC. This chain uses TRBV29-1 with TRBJ2-1; possible D gene TRBD1, 5 bases. The CDR3 extends over 14 amino acids. Germline V gene lookup returns CDR1 SQVTM and CDR2 ANQGSEA. V gave up 6 bases and J gave up 4 bases, with 16 bases separating them.

The chain carries TRBV18 and TRBJ2-7; no definite D call. V lost 5 bases to trimming and J lost 1 base, with 12 bases between them. Germline lookup yields CDR1 KGHSH and CDR2 LQKENI. The CDR3 loop spans 14 amino acids. CDR3 coding DNA: TGTGCCAGCTCAGAAGGAGCCACTTCCTACGAGCAGTACTTC. Residues: CASSEGATSYEQYF.

In its sample, this clonotype was seen a few times. The chain uses TRBV25-1 and TRBJ2-2; possible D gene TRBD2, 5 bases. V lost 6 bases to trimming and J lost 7 bases, with 9 bases between them. The CDR3 extends over 12 amino acids. Looked up from germline, CDR1 is MGHDK and CDR2 is SYGVNS. CDR3 in DNA: TGTGCCAGCAGGGAAGGAGGCGGGGAGCTGTTTTTT. Protein: CASREGGGELFF.

This sequence joins TRBV20-1 and TRBJ2-5; 9 positions agree with TRBD2. Germline lookup yields CDR1 DFQATT and CDR2 SNEGSKA (reference sequence). This CDR3 spans 10 amino acids. V was clipped by 6 bases and J by 9 bases; unmatched bases: 2. The DNA for the CDR3 is TGCAGTGCCAAGCGGGAGGCCCAGTACTTC. The encoded protein is CSAKREAQYF.

Ten or more counts support this clonotype. The rearrangement links TRBV12-3 or TRBV12-4 to TRBJ2-5; the D gene is possibly TRBD1 (6 bases). Trimming cost V 6 bases and J 5 bases, with 13 bases left between them. CDR3 length: 13 residues. The CDR3 bases are TGTGCCAGCAGGCGACAGGCAGGGGAGACCCAGTACTTC. Translating gives CASRRQAGETQYF.

Ten or more counts support this clonotype. The J gene is TRBJ1-5, the V gene TRBV9; D gene uncertain. The length of the CDR3 is 13 residues. The germline V gene encodes CDR1 SGDLS and CDR2 YYNGEE. Trimming left V 4 bases short and J 2 bases short, with 7 bases between. The CDR3 region is CASSRSGNQPQHF. The CDR3 DNA reads as TGTGCCAGCAGCAGGTCAGGCAATCAGCCCCAGCATTTT.

The genes are TRBV6-1 and TRBJ1-2, with D unclear. Germline values: CDR1 MNHNS, CDR2 SASEGT. Trimming removed 9 bases from V and 0 bases from J, with 17 bases in between. This CDR3 has 15 residues. CDR3 protein: CASCAFGLANYGYTF. CDR3 coding DNA: TGTGCCAGTTGCGCATTTGGGTTAGCTAACTATGGCTACACCTTC.

The V gene is TRBV5-5, the J gene TRBJ2-1, with D perhaps matching TRBD2 (6 bases). The CDR3 is made up of 12 amino acids. Germline CDR1 SGHKS, CDR2 YYEKEE (reference sequence). Trimming stripped 3 bases from V and 8 bases from J, with 9 bases between. CDR3 nucleotide sequence: TGTGCCAGCAGCTATAGCGGTCATGAGCAGTTCTTC. Translating it yields CASSYSGHEQFF.

The CDR3: CASSSSWGASYGYTF. DNA of the CDR3: TGTGCCAGCAGTTCCTCGTGGGGCGCGTCATATGGCTACACCTTC. The chain uses TRBV27 and TRBJ1-2; weak D call: TRBD1 (5 bases). Germline assignment: CDR1 MNHEY and CDR2 SMNVEV (reference sequence). V dropped 4 bases and J dropped 5 bases, with 17 bases sitting between them. The CDR3 loop spans 15 amino acids.

This clonotype was picked up a small number of times. The V gene is TRBV6-5, the J gene TRBJ2-1; 16 nucleotides align to TRBD2. This CDR3 has 18 residues. V shed 5 bases and J 12 bases; nucleotides not matched to a gene: 16. The germline CDR1 and CDR2 sequences are MNHEY and SVGAGI. The CDR3 spells CASSPGTSGRAVGEGQFF. As DNA, the CDR3 is TGTGCCAGCAGTCCCGGGACTAGCGGGAGGGCCGTGGGGGAGGGGCAGTTCTTC.

This clonotype was observed a handful of times. The V gene is TRBV7-2, the J gene TRBJ2-1; D might be TRBD1 or TRBD2, each matching 6 bases. Germline assignment: CDR1 SGHTA and CDR2 FQGNSA. Trimming took off 3 bases at V and 8 bases at J, with 17 bases between the two ends. The CDR3 loop spans 15 amino acids. CDR3 in DNA: TGTGCCAGCAGCTTTGGTGGGGGGCGTCGTGATGAGCAGTTCTTC. Encoded protein: CASSFGGGRRDEQFF.

The V and J genes are TRBV15 and TRBJ1-5, with 8 nucleotides matching TRBD1. The CDR3 spans 14 residues. After removal of 3 bases from V and 6 bases from J, the junction contained 4 bases not matched to a gene. Germline V CDR1 and CDR2: LNHNV, YYDKDF (reference sequence). DNA of the CDR3: TGTGCCACCAGCAGGGACAGGGATTTTCAGCCCCAGCATTTT. This sequence encodes CATSRDRDFQPQHF.

This clonotype occurred a few times. The chain carries TRBV29-1 and TRBJ1-1; D remains ambiguous. Germline V lookup: CDR1 SQVTM, CDR2 ANQGSEA. With 4 bases removed from V and 0 bases from J, the gap between germline ends came to 12 bases. The CDR3 sequence is 14 residues long. CDR3 amino acids: CSVGRSGMNTEAFF. The DNA for the CDR3 is TGCAGCGTTGGGAGGTCTGGCATGAACACTGAAGCTTTCTTT.

This clonotype has only a few counts. DNA for the CDR3: TGTGCCAGCAGTTTAGTGATCGGGGAGCTGTTTTTT. It encodes CASSLVIGELFF. The chain has TRBV12-3 or TRBV12-4 and TRBJ2-2; D is unclear. V lost 1 base to trimming and J lost 7 bases, with 4 bases between them. The CDR3 extends over 12 amino acids.

This clonotype was counted at least ten times. This sequence joins TRBV12-3 or TRBV12-4 and TRBJ2-4, with a weak D call TRBD2 (6 bases). The V gene lost 3 bases and the J gene lost 0 bases, with 6 bases spanning the gap. CDR3 length: 14 residues. CDR3 residues: CASSLGGAKNIQYF. In DNA form, the CDR3 reads TGTGCCAGCAGTTTGGGGGGAGCCAAAAACATTCAGTACTTC.

This clonotype was counted only a few times. The chain couples TRBV12-3 or TRBV12-4 to TRBJ1-1; 7 bases align to TRBD1. The CDR3 spans 13 residues. The V gene end was trimmed by 3 bases and the J gene end by 7 bases; junction bases not matched to a gene: 5. This chain's CDR3 is CASSLATGIEAFF. CDR3 sequence (DNA): TGTGCCAGCAGTTTGGCGACAGGGATTGAAGCTTTCTTT.

The chain carries TRBV13 and TRBJ2-7, with a weak D call TRBD1 (6 bases). The CDR3 has 14 amino acids. Trimming took 5 bases from V and 2 from J, leaving 13 bases between them. Looked up from germline, CDR1 is PRHDT and CDR2 is FYEKMQ (reference sequence). CDR3 sequence reads: CASSLRTATYEQYF. In nucleotides, the CDR3 is TGTGCCAGCAGCCTGCGGACAGCTACCTACGAGCAGTACTTC. The full variable domain, its missing parts supplied by reference TRBV13 and TRBJ2-7, is AAGVIQSPRHLIKEKRETATLKCYPIPRHDTVYWYQQGPGQDPQFLISFYEKMQSDKGSIPDRFSAQQFSDYHSELNMSSLELGDSALYFCASSLRTATYEQYFGPGTRLTVT.

CDR3: CASSLGVGNSYEQYF. The CDR3 DNA is TGTGCCAGCAGCTTAGGGGTGGGGAACTCCTACGAGCAGTACTTC. The chain is built from TRBV7-9 and TRBJ2-7; D not resolved. The CDR3 extends over 15 amino acids. Germline lookup yields CDR1 SEHNR and CDR2 FQNEAQ (reference sequence). V lost 1 base and J 0 bases, leaving 10 bases between the germline ends. Full variable domain (missing parts from reference TRBV7-9 and TRBJ2-7): DTGVSQNPRHKITKRGQNVTFRCDPISEHNRLYWYRQTLGQGPEFLTYFQNEAQLEKSRLLSDRFSAERPKGSFSTLEIQRTEQGDSAMYLCASSLGVGNSYEQYFGPGTRLTVT.